This T cell receptor beta chain came from a study of cytomegalovirus exposure and HLA in healthy donors. Findings of the study overall: The classifier was said to identify cytomegalovirus status with high specificity and sensitivity. Some TCR beta chains (164 of them) were listed as cytomegalovirus-associated.

Points on this clone: Antigen unknown.

CDR1 and CDR2 (germline): SGHRS, YFSETQ. The CDR3 length is 16 residues. V lost 0 bases, J lost 0 bases, and 13 bases lay in between. PCR amplification relied on 60 Vbeta primers (plus 13 Jbeta primers). Method: immunoSEQ multiplex PCR; TCRdb's copy keeps in-frame clones and lacks some. Among around 150,000 clones, 68% were seen once, and the ten largest hold over 1.2%. The sample was PBMCs. The TCR comes from a man over 45 in good health and CMV-seronegative. This chain joins TRBV5-1 and TRBJ2-7; D possibly corresponds to TRBD1 (6 bases). The CDR3 DNA reads TGCGCCAGCAGCTTGGGAATGACAGGCCGCTCCTACGAGCAGTACTTC. Its translation is CASSLGMTGRSYEQYF.